This TCR beta chain was documented in a study of T cell changes during pregnancy in multiple sclerosis. This clone appeared once. This CDR3 has 16 residues. The V end lost 1 base, the J end lost 0 bases, and 11 bases lay between the germline ends. Germline loops: CDR1 SGDLS, CDR2 YYNGEE. Using immunoSEQ multiplex PCR, the repertoire was profiled, and TCRdb retains in-frame clones only, with some absent. The sample gives about 60,000 clones, nearly 95% of which show up once; more than 0.7% is in the top ten. The clonotype was recovered from a female donor with multiple sclerosis, enrolled in a pregnancy study. The chain links TRBV9 to TRBJ1-3; D unresolved. The sample here was peripheral blood, taken in the first trimester of pregnancy. The CDR3 here is CASSVTHRNSGNTIYF. CDR3 nucleotides: TGTGCCAGCAGCGTAACCCACAGAAACTCTGGAAACACCATATATTTT.